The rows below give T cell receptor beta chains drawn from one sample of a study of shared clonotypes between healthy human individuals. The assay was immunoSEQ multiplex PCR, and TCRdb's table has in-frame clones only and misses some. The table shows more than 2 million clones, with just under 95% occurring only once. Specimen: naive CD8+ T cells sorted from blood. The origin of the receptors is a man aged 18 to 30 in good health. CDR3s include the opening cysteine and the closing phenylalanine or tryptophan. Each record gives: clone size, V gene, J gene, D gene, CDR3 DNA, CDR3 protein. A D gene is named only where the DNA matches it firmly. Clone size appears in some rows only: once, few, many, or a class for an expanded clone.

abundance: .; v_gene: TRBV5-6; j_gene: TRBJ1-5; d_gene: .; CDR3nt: TGTGCCAGCAGCTTACAAAGGGATCAGCCCCAGCATTTT; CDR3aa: CASSLQRDQPQHF
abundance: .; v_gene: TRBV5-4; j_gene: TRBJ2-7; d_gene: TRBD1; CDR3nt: TGTGCCAGCAGCTCCCCGGGACAGTCCTACGAGCAGTACTTC; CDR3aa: CASSSPGQSYEQYF
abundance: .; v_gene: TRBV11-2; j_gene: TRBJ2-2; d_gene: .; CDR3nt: TGTGCCAGCAGCTCCGCCACTGCGGGGGAGCTGTTTTTT; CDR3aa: CASSSATAGELFF
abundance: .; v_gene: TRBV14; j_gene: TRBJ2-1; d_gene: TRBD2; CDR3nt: TGTGCCAGCAGCCAATCCATTCAGACTGAGACTAGCGGGAGTCGTACTGCTCGGTTCTTC; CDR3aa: CASSQSIQTETSGSRTARFF
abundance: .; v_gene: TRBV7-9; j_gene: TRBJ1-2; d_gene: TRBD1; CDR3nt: TGTGCCAGCAGCTGGGGGACAGGCGACTATGGCTACACCTTC; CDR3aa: CASSWGTGDYGYTF
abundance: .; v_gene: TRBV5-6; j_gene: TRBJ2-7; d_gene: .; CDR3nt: TGTGCCAGCAGCTTGGGGGCCGGCGAGCAGTACTTC; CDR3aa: CASSLGAGEQYF
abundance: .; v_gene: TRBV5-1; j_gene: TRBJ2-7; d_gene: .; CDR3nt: TGCGCCGGCAGCGAGAACTCCTACGAGCAGTACTTC; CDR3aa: CAGSENSYEQYF
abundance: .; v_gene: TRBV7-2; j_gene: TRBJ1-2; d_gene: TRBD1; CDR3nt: TGTGCCAGCAGCTTAGATGACAGGGATGATCGCTACACCTTC; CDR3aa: CASSLDDRDDRYTF
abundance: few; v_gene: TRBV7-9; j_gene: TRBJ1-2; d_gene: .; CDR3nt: TGTGCCAGCAGCTTAGAAGGCTATGGCTACACCTTC; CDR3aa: CASSLEGYGYTF
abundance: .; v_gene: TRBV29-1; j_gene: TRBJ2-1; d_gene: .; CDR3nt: TGCAGCGTTTCTCTTTCCTACAATGAGCAGTTCTTC; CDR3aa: CSVSLSYNEQFF
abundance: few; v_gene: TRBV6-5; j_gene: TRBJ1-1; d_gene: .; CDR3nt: TGTGCCAGCAGTTACGAGGAAGGATACACTGAAGCTTTCTTT; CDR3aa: CASSYEEGYTEAFF
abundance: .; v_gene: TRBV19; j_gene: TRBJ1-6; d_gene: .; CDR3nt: TGTGCCAGTAGTCCCGCGGGGGAAGGATCACCCCTCCACTTT; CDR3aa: CASSPAGEGSPLHF
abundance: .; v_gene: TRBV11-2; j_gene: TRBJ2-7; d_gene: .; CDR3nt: TGTGCCAGCAGCTCCATGGTGGGAGGCTACGAGCAGTACTTC; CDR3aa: CASSSMVGGYEQYF
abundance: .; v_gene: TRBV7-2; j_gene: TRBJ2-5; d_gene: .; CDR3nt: TGTGCCAGCAGCCACGGGCAGCTATCTGGAGAGACCCAGTACTTC; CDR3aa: CASSHGQLSGETQYF
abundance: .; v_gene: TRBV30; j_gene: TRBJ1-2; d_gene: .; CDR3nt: TGTGCCTGGACTTGGGGCGGAGAATTTTATGGCTACACCTTC; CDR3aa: CAWTWGGEFYGYTF
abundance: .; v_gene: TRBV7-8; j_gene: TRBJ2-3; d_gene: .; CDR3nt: TGTGCCAGCAGCTCCCAACCTGAAGGGCGGGTGCAGTATTTT; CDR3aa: CASSSQPEGRVQYF
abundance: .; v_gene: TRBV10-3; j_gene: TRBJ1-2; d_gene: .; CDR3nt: TGTGCCATCAGCCCACTGGGACCGAGCTATGGCTACACCTTC; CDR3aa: CAISPLGPSYGYTF
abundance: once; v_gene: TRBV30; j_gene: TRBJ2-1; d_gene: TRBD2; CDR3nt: TGTGCCTCGGAGGGGATAGCGGGGGTCTACAATGAGCAGTTCTTC; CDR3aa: CASEGIAGVYNEQFF
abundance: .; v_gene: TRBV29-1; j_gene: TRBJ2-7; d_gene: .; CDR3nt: TGCAGCGTTGTGCGCCAGTCTACAGCCTACGAGCAGTACTTC; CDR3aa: CSVVRQSTAYEQYF
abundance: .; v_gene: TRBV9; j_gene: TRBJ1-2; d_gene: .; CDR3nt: TGTGCCAGCAGCCAGGACAGTTTTAACTATGGCTACACCTTC; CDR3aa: CASSQDSFNYGYTF
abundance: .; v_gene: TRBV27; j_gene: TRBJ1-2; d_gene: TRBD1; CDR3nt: TGTGCCAGCAGTTTGGGACAGGGGGCGCTTAATGGCTACACCTTC; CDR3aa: CASSLGQGALNGYTF
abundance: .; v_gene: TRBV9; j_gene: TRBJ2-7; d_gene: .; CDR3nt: TGTGCCAGCAGCGAGGGACGGTTGGGCTACGAGCAGTACTTC; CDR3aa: CASSEGRLGYEQYF
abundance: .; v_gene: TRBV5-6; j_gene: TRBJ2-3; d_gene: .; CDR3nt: TGTGCCAGCAGCCCTGGGGTAACGGTAGATACGCAGTATTTT; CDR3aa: CASSPGVTVDTQYF